This T cell receptor beta chain comes out of a study of blood T cell repertoires in COVID-19. Study summary: COVID-19 samples, acute and convalescent, were from the United States, Italy and Spain.

Participants reported their clinical history, and cohort assignment relied on those reports. Up to 2 weeks before entering the study, exposed participants had met a COVID-19 case. This table comes from immunoSEQ multiplex PCR, and its TCRdb copy is limited to in-frame clones, with some not included. The table lists roughly 150,000 clones, roughly nine tenths of them singletons. The table lists this clone with a few counts. The CDR3 has 14 residues. The germline CDR1 and CDR2 sequences are SGHRS and YFSETQ. Unmatched junction bases numbered 3, after V lost 3 bases and J lost 4 bases. This chain links TRBV5-1 with TRBJ2-2, with 7 positions matching TRBD1. This sequence originates from a middle-aged woman who had been exposed to COVID-19. The sample taken for sequencing was PBMCs or T cells enriched from blood (not recorded which). CDR3 coding DNA: TGCGCCAGCAGCTCAAGGGGGCCCACCGGGGAGCTGTTTTTT. This codes for CASSSRGPTGELFF.